This entry lists 8 T cell receptor beta chains sequenced from one sample in a study of T cells in Graves' hyperthyroidism and ophthalmopathy. The CDR3 regions of TCR beta were amplified from RNA transcripts. An initial round of RT-PCR targeting the TCR CDR3 relied on the HTBI primer set. TCRdb re-derived calls from the multiplex PCR reads in MiXCR, one entry per CDR3 protein. This table holds approximately 600,000 distinct CDR3 sequences, roughly 14% found once. Sequenced: blood. All receptors derive from a woman aged 40 to 50 with Graves' ophthalmopathy.

The chain joins TRBV18 to TRBJ2-5, with TRBD1 identical over 7 bases. Unmatched junction bases numbered 6, after V lost 1 base and J lost 1 base. Germline V gene data show CDR1 as KGHSH and CDR2 as LQKENI. The CDR3 extends over 16 amino acids. The CDR3 loop is CASSPHDRAPQETQYF. CDR3 DNA sequence: TGTGCCAGCTCACCACATGACAGGGCCCCCCAAGAGACCCAGTACTTC.

The sample holds a few counts of this clonotype. The V and J genes are TRBV28 and TRBJ2-5, with D perhaps matching TRBD1 (6 bases). CDR1 MDHEN and CDR2 SYDVKM come from the germline V gene. The CDR3 consists of 14 residues. V lost 5 bases to trimming and J lost 1 base, with 11 bases between them. The CDR3 DNA sequence: TGTGCCAGCAGTCGTCCAGGGGTCCAAGAGACCCAGTACTTC. It translates to CASSRPGVQETQYF. Complete variable domain (other parts from reference TRBV28 and TRBJ2-5): DVKVTQSSRYLVKRTGEKVFLECVQDMDHENMFWYRQDPGLGLRLIYFSYDVKMKEKGDIPEGYSVSREKKERFSLILESASTNQTSMYLCASSRPGVQETQYFGPGTRLLVL.

The sample holds many counts of this clonotype. This chain connects TRBV28 to TRBJ2-7, with 9 bases aligning to TRBD2. The V gene's germline CDR1 is MDHEN and CDR2 SYDVKM. V lost 5 bases to trimming and J lost 0 bases; unmatched junction nucleotides: 5. The CDR3 runs to 15 residues. The CDR3 DNA sequence: TGTGCCAGCAGTCATGATAGCGGGAGCTCCTACGAGCAGTACTTC. Translation: CASSHDSGSSYEQYF.

The CDR3 nucleotides read TGTGCCAGCAGCTTCGGGACGGAAAACATTCAGTACTTC. It translates to CASSFGTENIQYF. The chain is built from TRBV6-5 and TRBJ2-4; either TRBD1 or TRBD2 may supply D (5 bases each). The germline CDR1 and CDR2 sequences are MNHEY and SVGAGI. Trimming stripped 6 bases from V and 5 bases from J, with 11 bases between. CDR3 length: 13 residues.

This clonotype was seen a single time. The V call is TRBV20-1, the J call TRBJ1-1, with D uncertain. Germline-derived CDR1 and CDR2 are DFQATT and SNEGSKA (reference sequence). The CDR3 has 13 amino acids. V lost 2 bases and J lost 7, with 14 bases in between. The CDR3, as DNA: TGCAGTGCTAGAAGGCGGACCCCGGATGAAGCTTTCTTT. Protein sequence: CSARRRTPDEAFF.

This clonotype was counted ten times or more. The chain recombines TRBV28 with TRBJ2-5, with 7 bases matching TRBD2. Germline V lookup: CDR1 MDHEN, CDR2 SYDVKM. The CDR3 runs to 15 residues. V dropped 3 bases and J dropped 0; count of bases not matched to a gene: 4. CDR3 sequence (DNA): TGTGCCAGCAGTTTTCTCGGGGGGAACCAAGAGACCCAGTACTTC. Translating gives CASSFLGGNQETQYF.

This clonotype appeared many times. The chain combines TRBV28 with TRBJ1-2; 8 nucleotides line up with TRBD1. The junction had 12 bases not matched to a gene; V was cut back by 5 bases and J by 7 bases. This CDR3 contains 15 residues. From germline, CDR1 is MDHEN and CDR2 SYDVKM. The CDR3 bases are TGTGCCAGCAGTGATTCGTTAGACAGGGGAAGTGGCTACACCTTC. Translating it yields CASSDSLDRGSGYTF.

This clonotype was observed a handful of times. The CDR3 bases are TGTGCCTGGAGTCCGGGACAGGGCATTTCACCCCTCCACTTT. Protein product: CAWSPGQGISPLHF. The chain has TRBV30 and TRBJ1-6; 9 positions match TRBD1. Trimming at V came to 2 bases and at J to 9 bases, leaving 5 bases not matched to a gene. The germline V gene has CDR1 GTSNPN and CDR2 SVGIG (reference sequence). This CDR3 is built from 14 residues.